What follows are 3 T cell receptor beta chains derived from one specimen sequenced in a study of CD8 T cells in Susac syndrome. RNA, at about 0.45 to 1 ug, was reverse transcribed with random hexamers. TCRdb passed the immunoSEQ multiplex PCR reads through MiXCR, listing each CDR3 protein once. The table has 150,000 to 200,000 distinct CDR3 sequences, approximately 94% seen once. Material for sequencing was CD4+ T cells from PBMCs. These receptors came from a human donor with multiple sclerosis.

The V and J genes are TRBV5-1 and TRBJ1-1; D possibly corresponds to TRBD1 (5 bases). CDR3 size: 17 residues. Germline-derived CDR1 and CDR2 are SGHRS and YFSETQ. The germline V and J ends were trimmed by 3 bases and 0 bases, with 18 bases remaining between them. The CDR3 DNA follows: TGCGCCAGCAGCTGGGCGAGCGGGGGTTTGATGAACACTGAAGCTTTCTTT. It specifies CASSWASGGLMNTEAFF.

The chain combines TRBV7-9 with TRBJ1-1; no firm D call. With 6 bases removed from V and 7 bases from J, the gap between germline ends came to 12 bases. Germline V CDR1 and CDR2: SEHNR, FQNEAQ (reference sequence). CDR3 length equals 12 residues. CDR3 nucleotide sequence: TGTGCCAGCAGTTCTTCAAGCCTTGAAGCTTTCTTT. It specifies CASSSSSLEAFF. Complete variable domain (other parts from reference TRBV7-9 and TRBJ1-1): DTGVSQNPRHKITKRGQNVTFRCDPISEHNRLYWYRQTLGQGPEFLTYFQNEAQLEKSRLLSDRFSAERPKGSFSTLEIQRTEQGDSAMYLCASSSSSLEAFFGQGTRLTVV.

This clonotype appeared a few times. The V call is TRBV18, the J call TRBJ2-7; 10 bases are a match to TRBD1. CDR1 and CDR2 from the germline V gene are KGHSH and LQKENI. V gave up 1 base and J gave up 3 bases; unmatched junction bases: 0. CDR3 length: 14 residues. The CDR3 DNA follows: TGTGCCAGCTCACCACGGGACAGGGGCTACGAGCAGTACTTC. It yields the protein CASSPRDRGYEQYF.